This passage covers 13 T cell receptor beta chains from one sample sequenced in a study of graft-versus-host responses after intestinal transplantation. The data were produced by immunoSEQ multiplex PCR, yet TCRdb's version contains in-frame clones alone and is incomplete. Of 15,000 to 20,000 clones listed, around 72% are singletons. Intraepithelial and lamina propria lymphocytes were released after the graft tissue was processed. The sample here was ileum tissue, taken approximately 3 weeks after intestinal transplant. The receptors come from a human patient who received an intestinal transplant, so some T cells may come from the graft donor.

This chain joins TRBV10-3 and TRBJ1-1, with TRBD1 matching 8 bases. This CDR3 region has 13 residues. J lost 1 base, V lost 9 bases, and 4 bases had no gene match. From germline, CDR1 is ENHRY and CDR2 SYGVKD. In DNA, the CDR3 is TGTGCCATTAAGACAGGGGAGAACACTGAAGCTTTCTTT. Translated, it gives CAIKTGENTEAFF.

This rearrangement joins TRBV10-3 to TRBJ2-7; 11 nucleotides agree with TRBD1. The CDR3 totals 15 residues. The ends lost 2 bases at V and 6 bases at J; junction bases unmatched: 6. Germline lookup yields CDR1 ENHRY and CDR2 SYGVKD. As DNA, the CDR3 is TGTGCCATCAGTGAGAAATCGGGGACAGGGGGCGAGCAGTACTTC. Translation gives CAISEKSGTGGEQYF.

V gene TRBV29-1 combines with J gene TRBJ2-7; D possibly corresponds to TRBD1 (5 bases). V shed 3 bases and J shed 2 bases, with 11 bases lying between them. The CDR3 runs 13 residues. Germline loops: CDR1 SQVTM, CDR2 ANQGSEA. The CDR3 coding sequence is TGCAGCGTTGACCCAGGGAACACCTACGAGCAGTACTTC. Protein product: CSVDPGNTYEQYF.

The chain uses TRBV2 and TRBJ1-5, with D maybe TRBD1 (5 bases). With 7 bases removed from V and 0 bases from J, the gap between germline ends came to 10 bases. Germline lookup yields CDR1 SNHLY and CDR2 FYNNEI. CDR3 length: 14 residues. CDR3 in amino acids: CASNRLYSNQPQHF. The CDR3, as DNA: TGTGCCAGCAACAGGTTGTATAGCAATCAGCCCCAGCATTTT.

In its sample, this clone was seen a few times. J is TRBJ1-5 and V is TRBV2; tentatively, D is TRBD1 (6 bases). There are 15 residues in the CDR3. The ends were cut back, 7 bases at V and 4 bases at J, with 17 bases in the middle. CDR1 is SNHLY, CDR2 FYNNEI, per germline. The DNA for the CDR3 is TGTGCCAGCAAATATGCATGGCAGGGGAATCAGCCCCAGCATTTT. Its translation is CASKYAWQGNQPQHF. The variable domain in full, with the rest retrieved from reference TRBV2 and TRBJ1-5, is EPEVTQTPSHQVTQMGQEVILRCVPISNHLYFYWYRQILGQKVEFLVSFYNNEISEKSEIFDDQFSVERPDGSNFTLKIRSTKLEDSAMYFCASKYAWQGNQPQHFGDGTRLSIL.

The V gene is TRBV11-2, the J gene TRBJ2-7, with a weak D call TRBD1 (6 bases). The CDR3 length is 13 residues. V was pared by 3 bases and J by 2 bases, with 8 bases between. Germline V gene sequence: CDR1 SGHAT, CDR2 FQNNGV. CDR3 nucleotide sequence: TGTGCCAGCAGCTTGTGGACAGCCTACGAGCAGTACTTC. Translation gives CASSLWTAYEQYF.

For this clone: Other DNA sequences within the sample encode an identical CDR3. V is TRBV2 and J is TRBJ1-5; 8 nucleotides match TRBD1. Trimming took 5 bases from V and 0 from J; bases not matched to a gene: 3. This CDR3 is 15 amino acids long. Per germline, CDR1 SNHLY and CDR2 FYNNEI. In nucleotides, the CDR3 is TGTGCCAGCAGTTGGACAGGGTATAGCAATCAGCCCCAGCATTTT. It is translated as CASSWTGYSNQPQHF.

This CDR3 reads CASSLGLGGYEQYF. Written as DNA, the CDR3 is TGTGCCAGCAGCTTAGGCCTCGGGGGGTACGAGCAGTACTTC. The chain joins TRBV13 to TRBJ2-7, with TRBD2 matching over 7 bases. Germline CDR1 reads PRHDT; CDR2 reads FYEKMQ (reference sequence). This CDR3 is built from 14 residues. With 0 bases clipped from V and 4 bases from J, the junction kept 3 bases outside the gene matches.

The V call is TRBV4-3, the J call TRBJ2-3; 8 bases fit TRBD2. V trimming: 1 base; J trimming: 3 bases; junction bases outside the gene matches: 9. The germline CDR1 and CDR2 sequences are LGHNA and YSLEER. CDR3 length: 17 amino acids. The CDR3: CASSQVWGRGGTDTQYF. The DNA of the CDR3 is TGCGCCAGCAGCCAAGTCTGGGGACGGGGGGGAACAGATACGCAGTATTTT.

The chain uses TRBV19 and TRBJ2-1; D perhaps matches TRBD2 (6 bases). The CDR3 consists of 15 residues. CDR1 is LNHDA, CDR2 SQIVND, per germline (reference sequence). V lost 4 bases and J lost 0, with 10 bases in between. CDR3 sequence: CASSRAGSSYNEQFF. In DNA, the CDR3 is TGTGCCAGTAGTAGGGCCGGGAGCTCCTACAATGAGCAGTTCTTC.

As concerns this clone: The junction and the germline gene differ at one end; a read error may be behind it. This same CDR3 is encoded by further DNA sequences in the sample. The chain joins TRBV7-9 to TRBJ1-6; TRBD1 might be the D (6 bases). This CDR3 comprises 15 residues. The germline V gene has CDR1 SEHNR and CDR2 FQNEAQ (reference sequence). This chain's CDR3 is CASSLEDSPNSPLHF. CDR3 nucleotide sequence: TGTGCCAGCAGCTTAGAGGACAGTCCCAATTCCCCCCTCCACTTT.

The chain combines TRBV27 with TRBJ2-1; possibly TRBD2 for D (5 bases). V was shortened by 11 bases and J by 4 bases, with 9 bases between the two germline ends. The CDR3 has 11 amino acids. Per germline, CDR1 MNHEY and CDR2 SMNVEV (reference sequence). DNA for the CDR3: TGTGCCGTCGGGGTTTACAATGAGCAGTTCTTC. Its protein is CAVGVYNEQFF.

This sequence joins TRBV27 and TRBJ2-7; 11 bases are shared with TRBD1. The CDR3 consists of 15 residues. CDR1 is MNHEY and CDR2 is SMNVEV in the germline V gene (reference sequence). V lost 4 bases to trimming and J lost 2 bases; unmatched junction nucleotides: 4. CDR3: CASSWGTGGTYEQYF. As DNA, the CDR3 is TGTGCCAGCAGTTGGGGGACAGGGGGGACCTACGAGCAGTACTTC.